The 4 T cell receptor beta chains reported below all come from one sample, sequenced in a study of identical twins. Each CDR3 protein gets one entry after TCRdb re-called the 5' RACE reads with MiXCR. Of roughly 540,000 distinct CDR3 sequences in the sample, 20% to 25% were seen once. These same data were also listed under a study on T cells expressing NK-cell markers.

Input material: CD4+ T cells sorted from blood. These receptors originate from a young woman in good health.

The chain is built from TRBV11-2 and TRBJ2-5; TRBD1 aligns across 7 bases. V was clipped by 5 bases and J by 5 bases; unmatched bases: 8. This CDR3 spans 14 amino acids. The germline CDR1 and CDR2 sequences are SGHAT and FQNNGV. The chain's CDR3 is CASSRPGTVETQYF. The CDR3 DNA reads as TGTGCCAGCAGCCGACCCGGGACAGTCGAGACCCAGTACTTC.

This sequence joins TRBV5-1 and TRBJ2-7; 9 bases are a match to TRBD2. Germline V gene lookup returns CDR1 SGHRS and CDR2 YFSETQ. Losses at the gene ends were 0 bases for V and 2 bases for J; bases not matched to a gene: 6. CDR3 size: 16 residues. The CDR3 loop is CASSLGGTSFAYEQYF. The CDR3 DNA reads as TGCGCCAGCAGCTTGGGAGGGACTAGCTTCGCCTACGAGCAGTACTTC.

The CDR3 is CASSLVAGRTDTQYF. DNA of the CDR3: TGTGCCAGCAGCTTAGTAGCGGGGCGCACAGATACGCAGTATTTT. This sequence joins TRBV7-9 and TRBJ2-3, with 8 bases aligning to TRBD2. Trimming removed 1 base from V and 1 base from J; junction bases left unmatched: 1. The CDR3 loop spans 15 amino acids. CDR1 and CDR2 from the germline V gene are SEHNR and FQNEAQ (reference sequence).

This clonotype was picked up a small number of times. V and J are TRBV3-1 and TRBJ1-1; D uncertain. CDR1 and CDR2 (germline): LGHDT, YNNKEL (reference sequence). V was shortened by 4 bases and J by 1 base, with 13 bases between the two germline ends. This CDR3 spans 15 amino acids. The CDR3 protein is CASSPTVTRNTEAFF. CDR3 DNA: TGTGCCAGCAGCCCGACGGTAACGAGGAACACTGAAGCTTTCTTT.